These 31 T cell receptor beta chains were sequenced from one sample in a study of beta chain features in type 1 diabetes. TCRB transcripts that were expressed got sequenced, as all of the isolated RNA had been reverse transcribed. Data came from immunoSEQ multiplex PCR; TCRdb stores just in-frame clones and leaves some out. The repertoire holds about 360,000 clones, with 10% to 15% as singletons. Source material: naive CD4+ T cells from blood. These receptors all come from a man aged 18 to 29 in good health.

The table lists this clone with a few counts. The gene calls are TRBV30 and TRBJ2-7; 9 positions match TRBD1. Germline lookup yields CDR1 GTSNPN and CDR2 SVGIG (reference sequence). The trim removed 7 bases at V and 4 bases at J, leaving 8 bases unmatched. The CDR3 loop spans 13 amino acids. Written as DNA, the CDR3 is TGTGCCTTTACCCGAGACAGGGGGTACGAGCAGTACTTC. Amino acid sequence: CAFTRDRGYEQYF.

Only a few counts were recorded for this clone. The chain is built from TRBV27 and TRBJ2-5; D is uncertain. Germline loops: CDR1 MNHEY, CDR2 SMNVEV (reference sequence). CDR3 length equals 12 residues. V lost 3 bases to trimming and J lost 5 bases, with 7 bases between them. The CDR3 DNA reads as TGTGCCAGCAGTTTCCCCGGGGAGACCCAGTACTTC. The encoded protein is CASSFPGETQYF.

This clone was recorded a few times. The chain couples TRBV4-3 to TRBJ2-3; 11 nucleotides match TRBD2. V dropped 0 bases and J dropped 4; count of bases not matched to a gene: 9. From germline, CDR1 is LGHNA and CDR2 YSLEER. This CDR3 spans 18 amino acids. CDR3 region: CASSQDMVSGRASDTQYF. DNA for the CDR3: TGCGCCAGCAGCCAAGATATGGTTAGCGGGAGGGCTTCAGATACGCAGTATTTT.

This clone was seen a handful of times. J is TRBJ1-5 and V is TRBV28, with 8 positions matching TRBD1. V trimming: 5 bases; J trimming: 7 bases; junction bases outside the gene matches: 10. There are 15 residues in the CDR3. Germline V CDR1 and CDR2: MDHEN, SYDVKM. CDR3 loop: CASSPDRGRGQPQHF. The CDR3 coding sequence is TGTGCCAGCAGTCCCGACAGGGGAAGGGGACAGCCCCAGCATTTT.

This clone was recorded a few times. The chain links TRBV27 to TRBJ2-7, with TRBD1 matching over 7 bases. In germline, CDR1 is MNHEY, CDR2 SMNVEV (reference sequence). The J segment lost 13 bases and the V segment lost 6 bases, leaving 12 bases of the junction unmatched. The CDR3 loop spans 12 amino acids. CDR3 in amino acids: CASSFPPGQLYF. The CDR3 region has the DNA TGTGCCAGCAGCTTCCCTCCGGGACAGTTATACTTC.

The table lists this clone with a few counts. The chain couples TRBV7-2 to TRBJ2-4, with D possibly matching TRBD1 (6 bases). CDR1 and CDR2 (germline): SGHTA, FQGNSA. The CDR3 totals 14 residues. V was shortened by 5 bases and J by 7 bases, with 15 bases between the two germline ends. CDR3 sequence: CASSPSGQGNIQYF. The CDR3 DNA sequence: TGTGCCAGCAGCCCCAGTGGGCAGGGGAACATTCAGTACTTC.

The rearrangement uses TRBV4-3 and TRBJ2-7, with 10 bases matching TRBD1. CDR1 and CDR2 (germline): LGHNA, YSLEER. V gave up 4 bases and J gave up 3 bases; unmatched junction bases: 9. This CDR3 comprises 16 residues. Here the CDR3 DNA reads TGCGCCAGCAGCCGCGGGTTTGGACAGGGGGTCTACGAGCAGTACTTC. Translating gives CASSRGFGQGVYEQYF.

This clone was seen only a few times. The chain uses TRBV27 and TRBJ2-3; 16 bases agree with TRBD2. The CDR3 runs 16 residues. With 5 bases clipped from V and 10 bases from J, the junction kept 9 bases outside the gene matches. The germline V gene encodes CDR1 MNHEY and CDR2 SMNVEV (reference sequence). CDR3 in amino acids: CASSRGLAGGSSAQYF. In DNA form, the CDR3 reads TGTGCCAGCAGTAGGGGACTAGCGGGGGGGAGTTCAGCGCAGTATTTT.

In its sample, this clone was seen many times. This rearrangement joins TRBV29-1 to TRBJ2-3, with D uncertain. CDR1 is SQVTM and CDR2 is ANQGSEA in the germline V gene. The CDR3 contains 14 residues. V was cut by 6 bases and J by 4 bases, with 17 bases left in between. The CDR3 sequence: CSVAESGAADTQYF. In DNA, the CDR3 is TGCAGCGTCGCCGAGAGTGGCGCGGCAGATACGCAGTATTTT.

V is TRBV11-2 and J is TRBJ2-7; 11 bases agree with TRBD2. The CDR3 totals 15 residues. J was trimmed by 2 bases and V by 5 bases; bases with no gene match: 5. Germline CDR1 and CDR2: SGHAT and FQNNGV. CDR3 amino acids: CASSDVAGGPYEQYF. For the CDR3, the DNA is TGTGCCAGCAGCGACGTAGCGGGAGGGCCCTACGAGCAGTACTTC.

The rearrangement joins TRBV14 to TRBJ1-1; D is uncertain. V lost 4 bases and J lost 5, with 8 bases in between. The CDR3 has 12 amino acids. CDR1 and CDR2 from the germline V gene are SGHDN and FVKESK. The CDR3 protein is CASSRVTTEAFF. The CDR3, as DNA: TGTGCCAGCAGCCGCGTCACTACTGAAGCTTTCTTT.

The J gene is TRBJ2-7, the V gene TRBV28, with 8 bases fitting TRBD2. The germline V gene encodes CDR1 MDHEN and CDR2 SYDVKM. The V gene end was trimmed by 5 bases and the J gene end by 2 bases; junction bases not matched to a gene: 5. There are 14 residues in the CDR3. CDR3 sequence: CASSPGGVPYEQYF. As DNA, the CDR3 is TGTGCCAGCAGTCCCGGGGGGGTTCCCTACGAGCAGTACTTC.

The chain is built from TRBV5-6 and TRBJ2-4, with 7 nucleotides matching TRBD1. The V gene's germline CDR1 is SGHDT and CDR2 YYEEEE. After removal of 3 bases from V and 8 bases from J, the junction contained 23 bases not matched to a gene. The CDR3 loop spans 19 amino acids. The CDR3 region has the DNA TGTGCCAGCAGCTCCACTACCTACGGGACAGCTCCTAAATTTTACATTCAGTACTTC. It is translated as CASSSTTYGTAPKFYIQYF.

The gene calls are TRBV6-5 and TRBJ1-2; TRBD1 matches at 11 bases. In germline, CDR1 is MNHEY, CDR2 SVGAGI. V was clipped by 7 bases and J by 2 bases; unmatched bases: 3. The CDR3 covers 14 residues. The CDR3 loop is CASIWTGGNYGYTF. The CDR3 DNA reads TGTGCCAGCATTTGGACAGGGGGCAACTATGGCTACACCTTC.

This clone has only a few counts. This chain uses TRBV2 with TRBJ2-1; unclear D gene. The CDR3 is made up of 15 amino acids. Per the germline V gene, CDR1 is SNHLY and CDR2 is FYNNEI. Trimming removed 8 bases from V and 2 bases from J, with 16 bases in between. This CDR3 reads CASPAPRFTYNEQFF. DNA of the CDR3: TGTGCCAGCCCCGCTCCGCGGTTTACCTACAATGAGCAGTTCTTC.

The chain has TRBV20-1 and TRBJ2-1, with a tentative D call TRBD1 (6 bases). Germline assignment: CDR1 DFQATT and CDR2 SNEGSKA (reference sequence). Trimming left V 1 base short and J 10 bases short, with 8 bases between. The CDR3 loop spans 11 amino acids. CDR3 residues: CSARVRGEQFF. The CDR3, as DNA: TGCAGTGCTAGAGTCAGGGGAGAGCAGTTCTTC.

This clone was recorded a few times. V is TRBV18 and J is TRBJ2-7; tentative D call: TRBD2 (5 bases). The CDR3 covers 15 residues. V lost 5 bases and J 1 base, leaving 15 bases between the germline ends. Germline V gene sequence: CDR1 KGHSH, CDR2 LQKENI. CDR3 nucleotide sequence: TGTGCCAGCTCATCATTCAGTTCGGGGTCCTACGAGCAGTACTTC. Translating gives CASSSFSSGSYEQYF.

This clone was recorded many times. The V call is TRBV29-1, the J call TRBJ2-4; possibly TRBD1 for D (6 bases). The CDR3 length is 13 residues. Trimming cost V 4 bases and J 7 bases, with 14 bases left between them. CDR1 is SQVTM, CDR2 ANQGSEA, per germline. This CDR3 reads CSVGPQGNNIQYF. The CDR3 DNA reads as TGCAGCGTTGGCCCCCAGGGGAATAACATTCAGTACTTC.

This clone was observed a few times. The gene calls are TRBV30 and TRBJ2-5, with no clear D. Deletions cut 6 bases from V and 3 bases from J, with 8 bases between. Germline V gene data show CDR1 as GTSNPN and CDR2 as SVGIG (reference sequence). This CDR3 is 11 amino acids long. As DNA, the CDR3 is TGTGCCTGTGGAGAGGAAGAGACCCAGTACTTC. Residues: CACGEEETQYF.

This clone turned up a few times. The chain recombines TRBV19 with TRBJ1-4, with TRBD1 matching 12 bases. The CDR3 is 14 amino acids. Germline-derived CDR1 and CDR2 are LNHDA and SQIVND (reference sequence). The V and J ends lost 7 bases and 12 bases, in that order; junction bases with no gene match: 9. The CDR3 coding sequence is TGTGCCAGTACCATCCGCCGGGACAGGGGGCAACTGTTTTTT. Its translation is CASTIRRDRGQLFF. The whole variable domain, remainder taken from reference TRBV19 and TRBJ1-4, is DGGITQSPKYLFRKEGQNVTLSCEQNLNHDAMYWYRQDPGQGLRLIYYSQIVNDFQKGDIAEGYSVSREKKESFPLTVTSAQKNPTAFYLCASTIRRDRGQLFFGSGTQLSVL.

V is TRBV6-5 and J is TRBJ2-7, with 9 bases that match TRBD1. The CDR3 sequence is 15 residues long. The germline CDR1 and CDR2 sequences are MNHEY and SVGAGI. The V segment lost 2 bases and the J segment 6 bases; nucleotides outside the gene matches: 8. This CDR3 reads CASSYNGQGLVEQYF. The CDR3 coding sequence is TGTGCCAGCAGTTACAACGGACAGGGGTTGGTCGAGCAGTACTTC.

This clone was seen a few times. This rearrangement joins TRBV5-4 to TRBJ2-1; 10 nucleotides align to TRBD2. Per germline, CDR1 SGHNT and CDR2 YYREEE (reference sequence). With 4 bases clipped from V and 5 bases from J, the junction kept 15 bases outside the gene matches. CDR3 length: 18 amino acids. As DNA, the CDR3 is TGTGCCAGCAGCCGCCTCCGGGAGGCTAGCGGGAGTAACAATGAGCAGTTCTTC. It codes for CASSRLREASGSNNEQFF.

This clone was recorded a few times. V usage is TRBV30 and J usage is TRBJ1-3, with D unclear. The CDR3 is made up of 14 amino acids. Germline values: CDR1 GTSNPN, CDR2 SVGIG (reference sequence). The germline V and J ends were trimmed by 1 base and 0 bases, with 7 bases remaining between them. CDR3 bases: TGTGCCTGGAGTGGGAGTATCTCTGGAAACACCATATATTTT. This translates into CAWSGSISGNTIYF.

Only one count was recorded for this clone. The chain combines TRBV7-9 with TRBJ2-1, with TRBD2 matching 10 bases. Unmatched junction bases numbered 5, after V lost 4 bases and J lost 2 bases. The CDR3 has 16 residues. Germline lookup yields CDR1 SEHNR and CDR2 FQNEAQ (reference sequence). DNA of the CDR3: TGTGCCAGCAGCTCTAGGACTAGCGGCGCCTACAATGAGCAGTTCTTC. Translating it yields CASSSRTSGAYNEQFF.

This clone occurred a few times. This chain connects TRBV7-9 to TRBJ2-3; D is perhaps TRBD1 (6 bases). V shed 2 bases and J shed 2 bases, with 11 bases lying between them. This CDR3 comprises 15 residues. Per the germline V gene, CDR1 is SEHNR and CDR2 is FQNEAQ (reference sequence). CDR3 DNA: TGTGCCAGCAGCTTAAACAGGGTTTTCACAGATACGCAGTATTTT. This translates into CASSLNRVFTDTQYF.

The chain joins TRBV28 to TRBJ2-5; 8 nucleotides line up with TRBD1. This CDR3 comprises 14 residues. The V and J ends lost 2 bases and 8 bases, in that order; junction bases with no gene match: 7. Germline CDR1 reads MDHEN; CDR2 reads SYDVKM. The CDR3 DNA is TGTGCCAGCAGTTTACAGGGGGCAGGAAGAACCCAGTACTTC. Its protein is CASSLQGAGRTQYF.

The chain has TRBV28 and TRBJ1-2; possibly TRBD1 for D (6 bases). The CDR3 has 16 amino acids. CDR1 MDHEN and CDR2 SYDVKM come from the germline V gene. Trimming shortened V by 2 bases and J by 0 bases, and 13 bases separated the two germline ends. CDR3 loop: CASSLGGASANYGYTF. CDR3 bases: TGTGCCAGCAGTTTAGGGGGGGCGAGTGCTAACTATGGCTACACCTTC.

The CDR3 sequence is CAISSLGRGTGGELFF. In nucleotides, the CDR3 is TGTGCCATCAGTTCGTTGGGACGCGGGACTGGCGGGGAGCTGTTTTTT. The chain employs TRBV10-3 and TRBJ2-2; a possible D gene is TRBD2 (6 bases). Trimming removed 5 bases from V and 7 bases from J, with 20 bases in between. This CDR3 is 16 amino acids long. CDR1 and CDR2 from the germline V gene are ENHRY and SYGVKD.

The CDR3 DNA sequence: TGTGCCAGCAGCCCTGACAGGGGGGGACTTCTTAGGGGCTACGAGCAGTACTTC. It is translated as CASSPDRGGLLRGYEQYF. The V and J genes are TRBV14 and TRBJ2-7, with 9 bases that match TRBD1. The CDR3 runs 18 residues. Germline values: CDR1 SGHDN, CDR2 FVKESK. The V and J ends lost 4 bases and 3 bases, in that order; junction bases with no gene match: 16.

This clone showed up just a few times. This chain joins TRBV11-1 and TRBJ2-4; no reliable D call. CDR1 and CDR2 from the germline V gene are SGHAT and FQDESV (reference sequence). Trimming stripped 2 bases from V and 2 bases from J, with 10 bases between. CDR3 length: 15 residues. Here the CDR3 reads CASSLSGISKNIQYF. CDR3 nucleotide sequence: TGTGCCAGCAGCTTATCGGGTATTTCCAAAAACATTCAGTACTTC.

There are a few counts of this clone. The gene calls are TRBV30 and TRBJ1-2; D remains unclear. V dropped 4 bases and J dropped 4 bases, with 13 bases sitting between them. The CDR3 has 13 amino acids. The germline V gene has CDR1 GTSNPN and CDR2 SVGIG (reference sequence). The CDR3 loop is CAWTPQQIYGYTF. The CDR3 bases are TGTGCCTGGACCCCACAGCAGATCTATGGCTACACCTTC. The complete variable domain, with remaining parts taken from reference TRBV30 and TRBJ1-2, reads SQTIHQWPATLVQPVGSPLSLECTVEGTSNPNLYWYRQAAGRGLQLLFYSVGIGQISSEVPQNLSASRPQDRQFILSSKKLLLSDSGFYLCAWTPQQIYGYTFGSGTRLTVV.